This TCR beta chain derives from a study of T cells in Graves' hyperthyroidism and ophthalmopathy. Across the study: Peripheral blood specimens were obtained at initial diagnosis, prior to any treatment. Study-level results: In the blood, most expanded thyroid clonotypes above 0.001 appeared as well. Model predictions of ophthalmopathy came a median around 7.1 months before onset.

The sample holds many counts of this clonotype. Its antigen is currently unknown. RNA transcripts provided the source from which TCR beta CDR3 regions were amplified. HTBI primers drove first-round RT-PCR of the TCR CDR3. MiXCR was run by TCRdb on the multiplex PCR reads, yielding one entry per CDR3 protein. The sample includes more than 450,000 distinct CDR3 sequences, about 20% of them seen just once. The CDR3 extends over 14 amino acids. V dropped 6 bases and J dropped 4 bases, with 15 bases sitting between them. The sequence came from a man aged 35-49 years with Graves' ophthalmopathy. The chain is built from TRBV12-3 or TRBV12-4 and TRBJ1-1, with D tentatively TRBD1 (6 bases). The sequenced sample consisted of blood. CDR3 bases: TGTGCCAGCAGGACAGGTTTGGGGGGCACTGAAGCTTTCTTT. This encodes CASRTGLGGTEAFF.